The clone carrying this TCR beta chain turned up a few times. Its antigen is unknown. MiXCR was run by TCRdb on the 5' RACE reads, yielding one entry per CDR3 protein. The sample records 110,000 to 150,000 distinct CDR3 sequences, 5% to 7.5% being singletons. This record belongs to a study of T cells after yellow fever vaccination. Study-level background: Preparation of fractions with low cell numbers was performed using SMART-Seq v4 Ultra Low Input.

Study-wide results and caveats: Although most clonotypes did not, a small share appeared in both CD4 and CD8 compartments. Once the booster was given, most primary-vaccination clones reappeared, at about 96% for CD4 and approximately 88% for CD8.

This TCR was sampled from a man aged 25-40 years who received the YFV17D yellow fever vaccine. The material sequenced was CD4+ T cells sorted from PBMCs, taken 10 days after the yellow fever booster vaccination.

The CDR3, as DNA: TGTGCCAGCAGTTGGGGCGGGTCGACTGAAGCTTTCTTT. It encodes CASSWGGSTEAFF. The chain links TRBV12-3 or TRBV12-4 to TRBJ1-1, with a possible D match to TRBD1 (5 bases). Trimming pared 4 bases from V and 5 bases from J, leaving 11 bases between. This CDR3 is built from 13 residues.